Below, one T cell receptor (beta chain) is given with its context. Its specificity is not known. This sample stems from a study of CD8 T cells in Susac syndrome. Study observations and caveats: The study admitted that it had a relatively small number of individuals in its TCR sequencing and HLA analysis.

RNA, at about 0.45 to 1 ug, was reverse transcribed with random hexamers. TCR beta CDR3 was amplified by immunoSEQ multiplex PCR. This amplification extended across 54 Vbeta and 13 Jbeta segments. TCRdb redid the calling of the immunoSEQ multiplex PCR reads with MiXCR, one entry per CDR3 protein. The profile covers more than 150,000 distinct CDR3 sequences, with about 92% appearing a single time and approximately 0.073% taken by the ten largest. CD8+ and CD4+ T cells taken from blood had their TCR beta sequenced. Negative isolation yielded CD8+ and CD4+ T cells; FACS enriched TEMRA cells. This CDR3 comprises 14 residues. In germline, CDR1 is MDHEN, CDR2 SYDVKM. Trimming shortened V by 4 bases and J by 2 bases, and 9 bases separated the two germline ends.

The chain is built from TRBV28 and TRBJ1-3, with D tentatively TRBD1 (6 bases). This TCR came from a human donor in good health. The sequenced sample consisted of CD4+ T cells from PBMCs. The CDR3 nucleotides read TGTGCCAGCAGTTGGGGGGGCACTGGAAACACCATATATTTT. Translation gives CASSWGGTGNTIYF.